Listed below are T cell receptor beta chains from one sample, sequenced in a study of response to subunit inactivated influenza vaccine. TCRdb processed the RT-PCR reads anew with MiXCR; each CDR3 protein has one entry. The repertoire includes over 450,000 distinct CDR3 sequences, 10% to 15% of them detected once, and around 14% sits in the top ten. The specimen was PBMCs from blood, collected roughly 46 days after vaccination. All receptors come from a man between 50 and 59 years old who received an inactivated influenza vaccine. Each CDR3 is given with its conserved first and last residue. D genes are given only for firm matches. Some rows mark clone size as missing; the rest say once, few, many or name a class of expanded clone.

D gene	V gene	clone size	J gene	CDR3 DNA	CDR3 protein
.	TRBV29-1	.	TRBJ2-7	TGCAGCGTGACTACCGGGACGGTGCAGTACTTC	CSVTTGTVQYF
.	TRBV28	few	TRBJ1-5	TGTGCCAGCAGTTCCCAAAGCATTCAGCCCCAGCATTTT	CASSSQSIQPQHF
TRBD1	TRBV20-1	.	TRBJ1-2	TGCAGTGCTACCATTCCGACAGGGGGTAACTATGGCTACACCTTC	CSATIPTGGNYGYTF
.	TRBV5-1	.	TRBJ2-7	TGCGCCAGCGGGAAGGGGAGCTCCTACGAGCAGTACTTC	CASGKGSSYEQYF
.	TRBV20-1	many	TRBJ1-3	TGCAGTGCTAGATCTCCGGGAAACACCATATATTTT	CSARSPGNTIYF
.	TRBV4-1	few	TRBJ1-6	TGCGCCAGCAGCCCAGGATGGAGAACGGATTCACCCCTCCACTTT	CASSPGWRTDSPLHF
.	TRBV7-9	.	TRBJ2-7	TGTGCCAGCAGCTTAGTTCGACGGCACTTC	CASSLVRRHF
.	TRBV12-3/TRBV12-4	few	TRBJ2-2	TGTGCCAGCAGTTTACCCTCCGGAGGATGGACCGGGGAGCTGTTTTTT	CASSLPSGGWTGELFF
.	TRBV7-2	.	TRBJ2-1	TGTGCCAGCAGCTCCCGGGACTCGAAGGGGGGTGAGCAGTTCTTC	CASSSRDSKGGEQFF
.	TRBV20-1	many	TRBJ1-5	TGCAGTGCTAGGCAAACCCAAGGCTATAGGGATCAGCCCCAGCATTTT	CSARQTQGYRDQPQHF
.	TRBV6-6	.	TRBJ1-6	TGTGCCAGCAGTTTCCGGGGGAGTTCACCCCTCCACTTT	CASSFRGSSPLHF
.	TRBV10-3	few	TRBJ1-5	TGTGCCATCAGTGAGTCGGGGCAGAGCAATCAGCCCCAGCATTTT	CAISESGQSNQPQHF
.	TRBV5-1	.	TRBJ2-3	TGCGCCAGCAGCACAAACCAACACTCTAGCACAGATACGCAGTATTTT	CASSTNQHSSTDTQYF
TRBD1	TRBV7-8	many	TRBJ1-2	TGTGCCAGCAGCTTATCATACGGGACAGGGTCGCCCTATGGCTACACCTTC	CASSLSYGTGSPYGYTF
.	TRBV20-1	few	TRBJ1-1	TGCAGTGCTAGGCCTAGTAACGCTCCTGGTGAAGCTTTCTTT	CSARPSNAPGEAFF